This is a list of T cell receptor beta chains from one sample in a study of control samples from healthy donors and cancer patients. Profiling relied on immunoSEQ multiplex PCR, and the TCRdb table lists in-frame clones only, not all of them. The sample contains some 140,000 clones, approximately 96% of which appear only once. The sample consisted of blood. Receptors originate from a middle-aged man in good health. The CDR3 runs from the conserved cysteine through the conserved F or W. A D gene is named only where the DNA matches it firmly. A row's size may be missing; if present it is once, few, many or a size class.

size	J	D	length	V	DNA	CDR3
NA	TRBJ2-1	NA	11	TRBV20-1	TGCAGTGCAATCACCCCGCATGAGCAGTTCTTC	CSAITPHEQFF
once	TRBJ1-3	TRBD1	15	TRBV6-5	TGTGCCAGCAGTCCCGACAGGGCCTCTGGAAACACCATATATTTT	CASSPDRASGNTIYF
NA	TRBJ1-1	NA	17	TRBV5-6	TGTGCCAGCAGCCCCCTCGGTGGAGGGAGGCGGATCACTGAAGCTTTCTTT	CASSPLGGGRRITEAFF
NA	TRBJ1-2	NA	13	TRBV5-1	TGCGCCAGCAGCTTACAAACTAACTATGGCTACACCTTC	CASSLQTNYGYTF
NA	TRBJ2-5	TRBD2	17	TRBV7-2	TGTGCCAGCAGCCTCGCGGGGCTAGCGGGGGGGCAGGGGACCCAGTACTTC	CASSLAGLAGGQGTQYF
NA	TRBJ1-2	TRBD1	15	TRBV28	TGTGCCAGCAGTACCGCACGACAGGGAGGCTATGGCTACACCTTC	CASSTARQGGYGYTF
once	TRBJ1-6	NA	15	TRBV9	TGTGCCAGCAGCGTAGCTAGCTCCTATAATTCACCCCTCCACTTT	CASSVASSYNSPLHF
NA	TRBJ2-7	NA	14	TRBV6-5	TGTGCCAGCAGTTACACCGGGGGCCGGGGCGAGCAGTACTTC	CASSYTGGRGEQYF
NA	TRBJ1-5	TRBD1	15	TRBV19	TGTGCCAGTAGGCCGGGACAGGGGGCAAATCAGCCCCAGCATTTT	CASRPGQGANQPQHF
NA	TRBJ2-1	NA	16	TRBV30	TGTGCCTGGAGTTGGGGGGGGGCCGTATCCTACAATGAGCAGTTCTTC	CAWSWGGAVSYNEQFF
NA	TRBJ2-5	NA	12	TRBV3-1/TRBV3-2	TGTGCCAGCAGCCCAAGAGAAGAGACCCAGTACTTC	CASSPREETQYF
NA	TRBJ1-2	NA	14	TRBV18	TGTGCCAGCTCCCCCCTGGCAGCGGGCTATGGCTACACCTTC	CASSPLAAGYGYTF
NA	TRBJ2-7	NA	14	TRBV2	TGTGCCAGCAGTCGGACGGGCTCCTTGTCCGAGCAGTACTTC	CASSRTGSLSEQYF
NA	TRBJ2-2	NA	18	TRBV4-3	TGCGCCAGCAGCCAAGATCTATGGCTAGGGTCCAACACCGGGGAGCTGTTTTTT	CASSQDLWLGSNTGELFF
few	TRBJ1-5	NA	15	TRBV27	TGTGCCAGCAGTTTACAATGGGGGGCCAATCAGCCCCAGCATTTT	CASSLQWGANQPQHF
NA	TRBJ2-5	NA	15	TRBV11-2	TGTGCCAGCAGCGGACAGCGGGCAGCCCAAGAGACCCAGTACTTC	CASSGQRAAQETQYF
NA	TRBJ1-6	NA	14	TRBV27	TGTGCCAGCAGTTTACCCGGGTTTAATTCACCCCTCCACTTT	CASSLPGFNSPLHF
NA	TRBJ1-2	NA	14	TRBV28	TGTGCCAGCAGCGGGACGACATTTGACTATGGCTACACCTTC	CASSGTTFDYGYTF
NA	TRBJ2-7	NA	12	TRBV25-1	TGTGCCAGCAGTGTCGGTTCCTACGAGCAGTACTTC	CASSVGSYEQYF
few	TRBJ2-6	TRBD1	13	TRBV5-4	TGTGCGAGCAGGGGGCGCGGGGCCAACGTCCTGACTTTC	CASRGRGANVLTF
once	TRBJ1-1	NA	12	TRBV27	TGTGCCAGCAGTTTCTCGGGGGCTGAAGCTTTCTTT	CASSFSGAEAFF
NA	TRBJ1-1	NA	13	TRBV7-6	TGTGCCAGCAGCTTGGTTCTGGACACTGAAGCTTTCTTT	CASSLVLDTEAFF
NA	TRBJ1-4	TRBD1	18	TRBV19	TGTGCCAGTAGTATTACCGGGACAGGGTTGATGGCTAATGAAAAACTGTTTTTT	CASSITGTGLMANEKLFF
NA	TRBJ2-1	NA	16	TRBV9	TGTGCCAGCAGCCTGGGAGGGGGCGGTACCTACAATGAGCAGTTCTTC	CASSLGGGGTYNEQFF
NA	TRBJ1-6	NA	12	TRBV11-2	TGTGCCAGCACCTATCAGGGTCAACCCCTCCACTTT	CASTYQGQPLHF
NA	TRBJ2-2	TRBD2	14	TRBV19	TGTGCCAGTAGTCGGAGCGGGGGTACCGGGGAGCTGTTTTTT	CASSRSGGTGELFF
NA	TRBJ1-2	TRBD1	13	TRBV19	TGTGCCAGTAGTACACAGGGGTTGGATGGCTACACCTTC	CASSTQGLDGYTF
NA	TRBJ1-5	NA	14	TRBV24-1	TGTGCCACCAGTGATTTTAGTACCAATCAGCCCCAGCATTTT	CATSDFSTNQPQHF
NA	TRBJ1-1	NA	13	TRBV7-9	TGTGCCAGCACCAAGGCCCCGAACACTGAAGCTTTCTTT	CASTKAPNTEAFF
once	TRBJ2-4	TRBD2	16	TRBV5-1	TGCGCCAGCAGCATCGGACTAGCGGCCGTTAAGAACATTCAGTACTTC	CASSIGLAAVKNIQYF
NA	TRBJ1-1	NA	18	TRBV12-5	TGTGCTAGTGGTTTGGTGATAGGGTTGGCAGGGGTAAACACTGAAGCTTTCTTT	CASGLVIGLAGVNTEAFF
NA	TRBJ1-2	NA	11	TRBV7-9	TGTGCCAGCAGCTTGGGCGATGGCTACACCTTC	CASSLGDGYTF
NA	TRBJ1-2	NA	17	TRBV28	TGTGCCAGCAGTTTGAGGCGGGACGGCAGGGGATTCTATGGCTACACCTTC	CASSLRRDGRGFYGYTF
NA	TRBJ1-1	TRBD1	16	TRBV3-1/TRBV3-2	TGTGCCAGCAGCCCCTGGACAGGGGGCTTGAACACTGAAGCTTTCTTT	CASSPWTGGLNTEAFF
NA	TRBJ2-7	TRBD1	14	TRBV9	TGTGCCAGCAGCCCCGGGACAGGGTTCTACGAGCAGTACTTC	CASSPGTGFYEQYF
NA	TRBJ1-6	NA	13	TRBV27	TGTGCCAGCAGTTTATTTCCTAATTCACCCCTCCACTTT	CASSLFPNSPLHF
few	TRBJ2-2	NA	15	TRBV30	TGTGCCTGGAGTCCCGCGGGCCTCGACACCGGGGAGCTGTTTTTT	CAWSPAGLDTGELFF
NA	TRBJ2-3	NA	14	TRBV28	TGTGCCAGCGGTAGTGGCTTTATTTCAGATACGCAGTATTTT	CASGSGFISDTQYF
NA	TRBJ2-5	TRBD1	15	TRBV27	TGTGCCAGCAGTCGGGGGACAGGGGAGGCAGAGACCCAGTACTTC	CASSRGTGEAETQYF
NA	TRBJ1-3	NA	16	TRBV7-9	TGTGCCAGCAGCTTAGTTCAAGGGGGTGCTGGAAACACCATATATTTT	CASSLVQGGAGNTIYF
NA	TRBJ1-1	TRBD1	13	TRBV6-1	TGTGCCATTACGGGACAGCAGAACACTGAAGCTTTCTTT	CAITGQQNTEAFF
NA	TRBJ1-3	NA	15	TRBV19	TGTGCCACCACTTTGGGTCTATCCTCTGGAAACACCATATATTTT	CATTLGLSSGNTIYF
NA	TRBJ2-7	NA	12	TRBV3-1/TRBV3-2	TGTGCCAGCAGCCAAGTCCGCGGCGAGCAGTACTTC	CASSQVRGEQYF
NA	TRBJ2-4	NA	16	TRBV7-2	TGTGCCAGCAGCTCACGGACACAAGTAGCCAAAAACATTCAGTACTTC	CASSSRTQVAKNIQYF
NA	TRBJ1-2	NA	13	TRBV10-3	TGTGCCACCTGGGACTCCGGGGAATTATTCTACACCTTC	CATWDSGELFYTF
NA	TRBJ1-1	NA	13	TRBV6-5	TGTGCCAGCAGTTACGGGTCGAACACTGAAGCTTTCTTT	CASSYGSNTEAFF
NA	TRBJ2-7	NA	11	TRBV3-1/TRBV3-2	TGTGCCAGCAGCGTCTCCTACGAGCAGTACTTC	CASSVSYEQYF
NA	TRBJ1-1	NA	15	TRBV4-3	TGCGCCAGCAGCCAAGATGGGGGCATGGGCACTGAAGCTTTCTTT	CASSQDGGMGTEAFF
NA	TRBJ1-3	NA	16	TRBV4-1	TGCGCCAGCAGCCAAGGTATCCGGGACTCTGGAAACACCATATATTTT	CASSQGIRDSGNTIYF
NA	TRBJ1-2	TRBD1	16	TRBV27	TGTGCCAGCAGTTTGACCCCGGGACAGCCGACCAGTGGCTACACCTTC	CASSLTPGQPTSGYTF
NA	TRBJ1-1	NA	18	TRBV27	TGTGCCAGCAGTTTATTAAGGGGAGTTTCGGGGGTCGAGACTGAAGCTTTCTTT	CASSLLRGVSGVETEAFF
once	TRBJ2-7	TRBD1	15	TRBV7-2	TGTGCCAGCAGCTATAAACAGGGGGCAAGTTACGAGCAGTACTTC	CASSYKQGASYEQYF
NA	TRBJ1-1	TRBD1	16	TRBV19	TGTGCCAGTAGTCTGGGGACAGGGGGCGCGGGCACTGAAGCTTTCTTT	CASSLGTGGAGTEAFF
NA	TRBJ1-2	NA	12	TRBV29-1	TGCAGCGTTGAGAACAGCCTTTATGGCTACACCTTC	CSVENSLYGYTF